This entry concerns a single T cell receptor beta chain. Germline V gene data show CDR1 as SNHLY and CDR2 as FYNNEI. The V end lost 6 bases, the J end lost 5 bases, and 13 bases lay between the germline ends. There are 13 residues in the CDR3. Using unique molecular identifiers, the investigators prepared the TCRbeta library. TCRdb re-analysed the PCR reads in MiXCR, keeping a single row per CDR3 protein. The sample shows approximately 640,000 distinct CDR3 sequences, roughly 15% of them seen only once. This record comes from a study of T-cell reconstitution after alpha-beta-depleted transplantation in children.

This chain links TRBV2 with TRBJ1-2; TRBD1 might be the D (6 bases). This TCR derives from a human donor who donated a stem cell graft to a child with acute myeloid leukemia. This specimen consisted of PBMCs from the stem cell graft donor, obtained from the stem cell graft. CDR3 amino acids: CASSGTPQYGYTF. CDR3 bases: TGTGCCAGCAGCGGGACACCTCAGTATGGCTACACCTTC. Filled out from reference TRBV2 and TRBJ1-2, the complete variable domain reads EPEVTQTPSHQVTQMGQEVILRCVPISNHLYFYWYRQILGQKVEFLVSFYNNEISEKSEIFDDQFSVERPDGSNFTLKIRSTKLEDSAMYFCASSGTPQYGYTFGSGTRLTVV.